The next 20 T cell receptor beta chains were all read from a single sample in a study of regulatory T cells in long-lasting Graves disease (dated by TCRdb to 2020 to 2022). What the time point label conveys for this sample: newly diagnosed GD, antithyroid drugs for less than 3 months. RNA was extracted from PBMCs in TRIzol for both TCR sequencing and RNA sequencing. Libraries were made using multiplex PCR. Instrument on record: Illumina HiSeq 4000. To build TCR beta libraries, CDR3 regions were amplified by Arm-PCR using iRepertoire HTBI primers. TCRdb itself trimmed the public reads at Q25 with fastp, ran MiXCR and retained productive beta chains. Every distinct CDR3 protein forms one entry, paired with its most common genes and DNA. The sample table shows a few hundred thousand distinct CDR3 sequences, and approximately 15% are seen once. The top ten clonotypes cover roughly 18% of the sample. The sample was also linked to a second study, of T cells in Graves' hyperthyroidism and ophthalmopathy.

The sample here was peripheral blood mononuclear cells (PBMCs), taken at new diagnosis, from a patient treated with antithyroid drugs. The receptor set was obtained from a woman aged 50 to 60 with Graves disease. Donor details come from another sample of the same person, matched by shared clones.

This clonotype was counted only a few times. This rearrangement joins TRBV4-1 to TRBJ2-7; 8 nucleotides line up with TRBD2. This CDR3 has 14 amino acids. Germline loops: CDR1 MGHRA, CDR2 YSYEKL. V was clipped by 4 bases and J by 6 bases; unmatched bases: 8. This CDR3 reads CASSRIIAGFEQYF. As DNA, the CDR3 is TGCGCCAGCAGCCGAATTATAGCGGGGTTCGAGCAGTACTTC.

This clonotype was counted many times. The V and J genes are TRBV12-3 or TRBV12-4 and TRBJ1-3, with D unresolved. The V and J ends lost 6 bases and 1 base respectively, with 10 bases between them. The CDR3 totals 14 residues. This CDR3 is CASRASESGNTIYF. CDR3 coding DNA: TGTGCCAGCAGAGCCTCGGAATCTGGAAACACCATATATTTT.

This clonotype has a handful of counts. The chain combines TRBV6-1 with TRBJ2-5; D may be TRBD1 or TRBD2 (5 bases each). Germline CDR1 reads MNHNS; CDR2 reads SASEGT. Between the trimmed V and J ends, which lost 5 bases and 0 bases, there was a span of 16 bases. The CDR3 is made up of 16 amino acids. The CDR3 coding sequence is TGTGCCAGCAGTCTCATGCCCGAGGGGTACCAAGAGACCCAGTACTTC. Amino acid sequence: CASSLMPEGYQETQYF.

The genes are TRBV6-9 and TRBJ1-4; D call uncertain. The CDR3 consists of 14 residues. Germline CDR1 and CDR2: MNHGY and SVAAGI. V dropped 3 bases and J dropped 6 bases, with 11 bases sitting between them. DNA of the CDR3: TGTGCCAGCAGTTACTTGAACAGTTATGAAAAACTGTTTTTT. Residues: CASSYLNSYEKLFF.

This clonotype was seen repeatedly, ten times or more. The V gene is TRBV18, the J gene TRBJ2-7; D unclear. The V and J ends lost 0 bases and 2 bases respectively, with 8 bases between them. There are 14 residues in the CDR3. The V gene's germline CDR1 is KGHSH and CDR2 LQKENI. CDR3 sequence reads: CASSPPRRPYEQYF. The CDR3 coding sequence is TGTGCCAGCTCACCACCGCGGCGGCCCTACGAGCAGTACTTC. The full variable domain, completed using reference TRBV18 and TRBJ2-7, is NAGVMQNPRHLVRRRGQEARLRCSPMKGHSHVYWYRQLPEEGLKFMVYLQKENIIDESGMPKERFSAEFPKEGPSILRIQQVVRGDSAAYFCASSPPRRPYEQYFGPGTRLTVT.

This clonotype was counted a few times. This chain connects TRBV7-3 to TRBJ2-2, with TRBD2 identical over 7 bases. This CDR3 spans 16 amino acids. Germline V gene lookup returns CDR1 SGHTA and CDR2 FQGTGA. V gave up 5 bases and J gave up 7 bases; unmatched junction bases: 13. CDR3 residues: CASSTQAGERGGELFF. CDR3 sequence (DNA): TGTGCCAGCAGCACCCAGGCGGGAGAACGGGGCGGGGAGCTGTTTTTT.

This clonotype was counted a few times. This chain links TRBV9 with TRBJ2-7; D gene ambiguous. The CDR3 sequence is 14 residues long. V shed 0 bases and J shed 0 bases, with 7 bases lying between them. From germline, CDR1 is SGDLS and CDR2 YYNGEE. CDR3 residues: CASSVVPSSYEQYF. The CDR3 DNA follows: TGTGCCAGCAGCGTAGTTCCGAGCTCCTACGAGCAGTACTTC.

This clonotype showed up just a few times. The chain carries TRBV19 and TRBJ1-1, with D perhaps matching TRBD1 (5 bases). The CDR3 consists of 16 residues. V lost 7 bases and J 0 bases, leaving 18 bases between the germline ends. The germline CDR1 and CDR2 sequences are LNHDA and SQIVND (reference sequence). CDR3 protein: CASTPGGKRMNTEAFF. In nucleotides, the CDR3 is TGTGCCAGTACCCCTGGGGGAAAACGGATGAACACTGAAGCTTTCTTT.

The chain combines TRBV9 with TRBJ1-3; no reliable D call. Trimming shortened V by 1 base and J by 0 bases, and 5 bases separated the two germline ends. The CDR3 has 14 amino acids. Germline CDR1 and CDR2: SGDLS and YYNGEE. The CDR3 region has the DNA TGTGCCAGCAGCGTACAAAGCTCTGGAAACACCATATATTTT. It encodes CASSVQSSGNTIYF.

This clonotype was detected a few times. The chain is built from TRBV19 and TRBJ1-1, with 10 positions matching TRBD1. Germline loops: CDR1 LNHDA, CDR2 SQIVND (reference sequence). The CDR3 is made up of 16 amino acids. The V segment lost 5 bases and the J segment 1 base; nucleotides outside the gene matches: 7. CDR3 protein: CASSSGTGVWNTEAFF. CDR3 bases: TGTGCCAGTAGTTCCGGGACAGGGGTCTGGAACACTGAAGCTTTCTTT. Together with reference TRBV19 and TRBJ1-1, the CDR3 gives the full variable domain: DGGITQSPKYLFRKEGQNVTLSCEQNLNHDAMYWYRQDPGQGLRLIYYSQIVNDFQKGDIAEGYSVSREKKESFPLTVTSAQKNPTAFYLCASSSGTGVWNTEAFFGQGTRLTVV.

This clonotype was seen a few times. The J gene is TRBJ2-3, the V gene TRBV7-3; TRBD2 matches at 9 bases. This CDR3 region has 17 residues. With 5 bases clipped from V and 2 bases from J, the junction kept 11 bases outside the gene matches. Germline CDR1 and CDR2: SGHTA and FQGTGA. CDR3 sequence: CASSRGSSGKFTDTQYF. The CDR3 DNA sequence: TGTGCCAGCAGCCGAGGATCTAGCGGGAAATTCACAGATACGCAGTATTTT.

CDR3 in amino acids: CASSSPAKPHTQYF. The CDR3 DNA reads as TGTGCCAGCAGCTCTCCGGCCAAGCCACATACGCAGTATTTT. The chain uses TRBV13 and TRBJ2-3; D gene uncertain. The CDR3 is made up of 14 amino acids. Germline values: CDR1 PRHDT, CDR2 FYEKMQ (reference sequence). Trimming took off 4 bases at V and 7 bases at J, with 15 bases between the two ends.

In this sample, this clonotype turned up a few times. This chain links TRBV30 with TRBJ2-1; 12 bases align to TRBD2. V gave up 3 bases and J gave up 4 bases; unmatched junction bases: 7. The CDR3 totals 16 residues. Germline CDR1 and CDR2: GTSNPN and SVGIG (reference sequence). DNA of the CDR3: TGTGCCTGGAGGGGGCTAGCGGGAGGGGGATACAATGAGCAGTTCTTC. Protein: CAWRGLAGGGYNEQFF.

This clonotype occurred many times. The chain joins TRBV28 to TRBJ1-2, with D uncertain. The germline CDR1 and CDR2 sequences are MDHEN and SYDVKM. V lost 7 bases and J lost 4, with 13 bases in between. The CDR3 has 13 residues. CDR3 nucleotides: TGTGCCAGCACCGCCGCGGCCTCCTATGGCTACACCTTC. Protein sequence: CASTAAASYGYTF.

Regarding this clonotype: The DNA is left out, because the CDR3 cannot be placed on it with certainty; the CDR3 is given as TCRdb lists it. The rearrangement joins TRBV6-4 to TRBJ2-1; the tabulated D call, TRBD1, remains unverified against the DNA. Including both end residues, the CDR3 is 15 amino acids long. The germline CDR1 and CDR2 sequences are MRHNA and SNTAGT. CDR3 residues: CASSRRADFGNEQFF.

This clonotype has a count of ten or more. V gene TRBV18 combines with J gene TRBJ1-5; D unresolved. Germline values: CDR1 KGHSH, CDR2 LQKENI. The CDR3 sequence is 14 residues long. V was pared by 2 bases and J by 4 bases, with 9 bases between. The CDR3 loop reads CASSPEDTNQPQHF. The CDR3 DNA reads as TGTGCCAGCTCACCAGAAGACACGAATCAGCCCCAGCATTTT.

This clonotype came up many times. The V call is TRBV7-3, the J call TRBJ1-1; D is ambiguous. V was shortened by 6 bases and J by 0 bases, with 8 bases between the two germline ends. CDR1 and CDR2 (germline): SGHTA, FQGTGA. This CDR3 is 13 amino acids long. The CDR3 coding sequence is TGTGCCAGCAGTTACACTGTGAACACTGAAGCTTTCTTT. Translated, it gives CASSYTVNTEAFF.

This clonotype appeared a few times. The chain has TRBV3-1 and TRBJ1-1; D may be TRBD1 (5 bases). This CDR3 spans 16 amino acids. V gave up 3 bases and J gave up 0 bases, with 14 bases separating them. CDR1 and CDR2 (germline): LGHDT, YNNKEL (reference sequence). Here the CDR3 reads CASSQEMGTLNTEAFF. The DNA of the CDR3 is TGTGCCAGCAGCCAGGAGATGGGGACTTTGAACACTGAAGCTTTCTTT.

This clonotype has a handful of counts. The chain uses TRBV4-1 and TRBJ1-5; 10 bases are shared with TRBD1. The CDR3 extends over 16 amino acids. From germline, CDR1 is MGHRA and CDR2 YSYEKL. Trimming removed 7 bases from V and 2 bases from J; junction bases left unmatched: 8. As DNA, the CDR3 is TGCGCCAGCAACCCCGGGACAGGGGCACGCAATCAGCCCCAGCATTTT. Translating it yields CASNPGTGARNQPQHF.

To note about this clonotype: A much larger clonotype is one base distant, so this may be a read error. The chain carries TRBV29-1 and TRBJ2-5, with a possible D match to TRBD1 (6 bases). This CDR3 has 15 residues. Germline values: CDR1 SQVTM, CDR2 ANQGSEA. The ends were cut back, 6 bases at V and 11 bases at J, with 28 bases in the middle. The CDR3 loop is CSVQHRDTKRGEQYF. In DNA, the CDR3 is TGCAGCGTACAACACCGGGACACCAAACGGGGTGAGCAGTACTTC. The variable domain in full, completed from reference TRBV29-1 and TRBJ2-5, reads SAVISQKPSRDICQRGTSLTIQCQVDSQVTMMFWYRQQPGQSLTLIATANQGSEATYESGFVIDKFPISRPNLTFSTLTVSNMSPEDSSIYLCSVQHRDTKRGEQYFGPGTRLLVL.